The 9 T cell receptor beta chains given below trace back to one sample, sequenced in a study of beta chain features in type 1 diabetes. Study results and limitations: Moderately but significantly shorter TCRB CDR3s were found in Type 1 diabetes patients in all four CD4+ subsets.

These TCRs are of unknown antigen specificity. Expressed TCRB transcripts were sequenced, since all the RNA that had been isolated was reverse transcribed. Repertoires were generated with immunoSEQ multiplex PCR, while TCRdb's copy carries only in-frame clones and drops some. The data contain fewer than 110,000 clones, about 26% of them singletons. The sample comprised central memory CD4+ T cells from blood. The receptors here all came from a woman under 30 with type 1 diabetes.

Only a few counts were recorded for this clone. This chain uses TRBV11-1 with TRBJ2-7, with a tentative D call TRBD2 (5 bases). Trimming cost V 5 bases and J 3 bases, with 8 bases left between them. The CDR3 totals 12 residues. CDR1 SGHAT and CDR2 FQDESV come from the germline V gene (reference sequence). CDR3 coding DNA: TGTGCCAGCAGCCCGGGGTTCTACGAGCAGTACTTC. It is translated as CASSPGFYEQYF. The complete variable domain, with remaining parts taken from reference TRBV11-1 and TRBJ2-7, reads EAEVAQSPRYKITEKSQAVAFWCDPISGHATLYWYRQILGQGPELLVQFQDESVVDDSQLPKDRFSAERLKGVDSTLKIQPAELGDSAMYLCASSPGFYEQYFGPGTRLTVT.

The genes are TRBV4-1 and TRBJ2-5; 7 bases line up with TRBD2. CDR3 length: 17 amino acids. Unmatched junction bases numbered 13, after V lost 1 base and J lost 5 bases. The germline V gene has CDR1 MGHRA and CDR2 YSYEKL. Here the CDR3 reads CASSQGASGMTPETQYF. In DNA form, the CDR3 reads TGCGCCAGCAGCCAAGGGGCTAGCGGAATGACACCGGAGACCCAGTACTTC.

This clone appeared a few times. The V gene is TRBV11-2, the J gene TRBJ2-7; 7 positions agree with TRBD1. Germline CDR1 is SGHAT and CDR2 is FQNNGV. CDR3 length: 15 amino acids. V shed 0 bases and J 2 bases; nucleotides not matched to a gene: 4. The CDR3 DNA reads as TGTGCCAGCAGCTTAGACGGGACAGAAACCTACGAGCAGTACGTC. It yields the protein CASSLDGTETYEQYV.

The CDR3 coding sequence is TGTGCCAGCAGCTGGGACAGCTCCACTAACTATGGCTACACCTTC. Translated, it gives CASSWDSSTNYGYTF. The chain couples TRBV5-5 to TRBJ1-2; TRBD1 aligns across 7 bases. The CDR3 totals 15 residues. Germline V gene lookup returns CDR1 SGHKS and CDR2 YYEKEE (reference sequence). Losses at the gene ends were 3 bases for V and 0 bases for J; bases not matched to a gene: 5.

The CDR3 DNA reads TGCGCCAGCAGCCCCGCCGGAGGGAGTCAGCCCCAGCATTTT. It is translated as CASSPAGGSQPQHF. The chain employs TRBV5-1 and TRBJ1-5; no firm D call. Trimming took off 4 bases at V and 6 bases at J, with 14 bases between the two ends. The CDR3 extends over 14 amino acids. Germline V lookup: CDR1 SGHRS, CDR2 YFSETQ. The full variable domain, with the rest looked up from reference TRBV5-1 and TRBJ1-5, is KAGVTQTPRYLIKTRGQQVTLSCSPISGHRSVSWYQQTPGQGLQFLFEYFSETQRNKGNFPGRFSGRQFSNSRSEMNVSTLELGDSALYLCASSPAGGSQPQHFGDGTRLSIL.

A few counts support this clone. This chain connects TRBV4-3 to TRBJ2-3; 11 bases are a match to TRBD2. Germline lookup yields CDR1 LGHNA and CDR2 YSLEER. This CDR3 spans 15 amino acids. V dropped 1 base and J dropped 10; count of bases not matched to a gene: 7. The CDR3 sequence: CASSQARTSGSPQYF. CDR3 bases: TGCGCCAGCAGCCAAGCTCGAACTAGCGGGAGTCCGCAGTATTTT.

The chain combines TRBV6-1 with TRBJ2-1; D may be TRBD2 (6 bases). The V gene's germline CDR1 is MNHNS and CDR2 SASEGT. The CDR3 runs 14 residues. V was trimmed by 11 bases and J by 5 bases, leaving 19 bases between them. This CDR3 reads CASTTRDFHNEQFF. The CDR3 DNA follows: TGTGCCTCAACAACTCGGGACTTCCACAATGAGCAGTTCTTC.

This clone was seen a few times. The V and J genes are TRBV7-3 and TRBJ2-1; D might be TRBD2 (5 bases). Germline CDR1 reads SGHTA; CDR2 reads FQGTGA. The CDR3 extends over 14 amino acids. Trimming took 5 bases from V and 5 from J, leaving 13 bases between them. CDR3 protein: CASSPTSGNNEQFF. CDR3 in DNA: TGTGCCAGCAGCCCCACTTCGGGGAACAATGAGCAGTTCTTC. The complete variable domain, with remaining parts taken from reference TRBV7-3 and TRBJ2-1, reads GAGVSQTPSNKVTEKGKYVELRCDPISGHTALYWYRQSLGQGPEFLIYFQGTGAADDSGLPNDRFFAVRPEGSVSTLKIQRTERGDSAVYLCASSPTSGNNEQFFGPGTRLTVL.

This clone has just a few counts. This chain joins TRBV4-3 and TRBJ2-2; TRBD2 agrees at 12 bases. Looked up from germline, CDR1 is LGHNA and CDR2 is YSLEER. With V trimmed by 0 bases and J by 9 bases, 2 bases remained unmatched. This CDR3 spans 15 amino acids. As DNA, the CDR3 is TGCGCCAGCAGCCAAGAAGGACTAGCGGGAAGGGAGCTGTTTTTT. Protein product: CASSQEGLAGRELFF.